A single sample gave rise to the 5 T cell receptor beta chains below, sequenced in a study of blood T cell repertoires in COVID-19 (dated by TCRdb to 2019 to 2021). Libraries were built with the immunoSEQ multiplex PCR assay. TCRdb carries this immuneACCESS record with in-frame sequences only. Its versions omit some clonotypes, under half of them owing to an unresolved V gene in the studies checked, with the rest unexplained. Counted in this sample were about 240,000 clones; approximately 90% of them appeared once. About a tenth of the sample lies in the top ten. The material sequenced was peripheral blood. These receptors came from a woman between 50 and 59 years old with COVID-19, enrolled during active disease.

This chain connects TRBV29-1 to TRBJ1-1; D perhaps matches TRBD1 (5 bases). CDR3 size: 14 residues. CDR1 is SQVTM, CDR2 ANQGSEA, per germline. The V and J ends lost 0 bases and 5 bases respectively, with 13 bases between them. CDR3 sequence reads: CSVEDGGSRTEAFF. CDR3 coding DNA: TGCAGCGTTGAAGACGGGGGGAGTAGGACTGAAGCTTTCTTT.

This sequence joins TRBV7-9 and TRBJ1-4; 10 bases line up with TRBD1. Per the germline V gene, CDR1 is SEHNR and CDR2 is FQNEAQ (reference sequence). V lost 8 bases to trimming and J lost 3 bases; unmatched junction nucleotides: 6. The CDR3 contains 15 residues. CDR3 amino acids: CASGDRGAANEKLFF. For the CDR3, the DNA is TGTGCCAGCGGGGACAGGGGAGCGGCTAATGAAAAACTGTTTTTT.

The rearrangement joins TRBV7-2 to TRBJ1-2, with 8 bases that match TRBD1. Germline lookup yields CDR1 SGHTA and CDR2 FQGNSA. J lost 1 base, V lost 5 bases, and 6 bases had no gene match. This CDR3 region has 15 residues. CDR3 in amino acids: CASSPGQGGNYGYTF. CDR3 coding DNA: TGTGCCAGCAGCCCAGGACAGGGCGGTAACTATGGCTACACCTTC.

CDR3 bases: TGTGCCAGCACCCGGGACAGCTTATCAGGCTATGGCTACACCTTC. Protein product: CASTRDSLSGYGYTF. The chain has TRBV6-6 and TRBJ1-2; 7 nucleotides agree with TRBD1. This CDR3 spans 15 amino acids. Trimming took 7 bases from V and 4 from J; bases not matched to a gene: 12. Germline values: CDR1 MNHNY, CDR2 SVGAGI (reference sequence).

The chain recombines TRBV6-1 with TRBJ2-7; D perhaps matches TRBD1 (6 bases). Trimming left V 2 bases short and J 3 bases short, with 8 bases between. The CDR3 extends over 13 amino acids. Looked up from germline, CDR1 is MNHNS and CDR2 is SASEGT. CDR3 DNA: TGTGCCAGCAGTGAAATACAGGGCTACGAGCAGTACGTC. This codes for CASSEIQGYEQYV.